The entry below describes one TCR beta chain. As yet, its antigen is unknown. These data belong to a study of T cell repertoires in cytomegalovirus infection. Trimming removed 0 bases from V and 2 bases from J, with 13 bases in between. The CDR3 spans 16 residues. Germline loops: CDR1 MGHRA, CDR2 YSYEKL. One entry per CDR3 protein results from TCRdb running MiXCR on the reads. The table shows about half a million distinct CDR3 sequences, with about two fifths occurring only once. The sequence was collected from a human donor in good health (CMV status not recorded). Some clones in this sample may be carry-over from other donors' samples. The rearrangement uses TRBV4-1 and TRBJ1-1; no reliable D call. The specimen was cultured PBMCs, collected from culture after CMV antigen stimulation. CDR3 nucleotide sequence: TGCGCCAGCAGCCAAGATTATCCAGGAGGTAACACTGAAGCTTTCTTT. Amino acids: CASSQDYPGGNTEAFF.